A selection of T cell receptor beta chains follows, all from one sample in a study of read filtering for tumor transcriptome and immune sequencing. MiXCR, applied by TCRdb to the reads, yields one record per CDR3 protein. The sample carries around 60,000 distinct CDR3 sequences, around 18% recorded once. The sample taken for sequencing was a population of CD138-negative cells sorted from bone marrow. The receptors come from a donor over 35 with multiple myeloma. CDR3s include the opening cysteine and the closing phenylalanine or tryptophan. D genes are given only for firm matches. The size entry gives once, few, many, or a class for an expanded clone.

clone_size d_call j_call v_call cdr3_length cdr3_nt cdr3_aa
few TRBD1 TRBJ2-3 TRBV11-3 15 TGTGCCAGCATCTTAGTGACAGGGAGCACAGATACGCAGTATTTT CASILVTGSTDTQYF
many NA TRBJ2-3 TRBV6-1 14 TGTGCCAGCAGACAGGGGAGGGGCACAGATACGCAGTATTTT CASRQGRGTDTQYF
many NA TRBJ2-1 TRBV20-1 13 TGCAGTTCCGGGGGTCGTTTGGGCAATGAGCAGTTCTTC CSSGGRLGNEQFF
many TRBD1 TRBJ2-7 TRBV19 13 TGTGCCAGTAGCCGGGACAGATCCTACGAGCAGTACTTC CASSRDRSYEQYF
few NA TRBJ1-1 TRBV19 15 TGTGCCAGTACTCCGACGAGTCTAATCGGCCAGGAAGCTCTCTTT CASTPTSLIGQEALF
few NA TRBJ2-1 TRBV7-3 14 TGTGCCAGCAGCTTAATCGTCGGGTACAATGAGCAGTTCTTC CASSLIVGYNEQFF
many NA TRBJ2-5 TRBV18 15 TGTGCCAGCTCACCCTCGACGGGGGTTCGAGAGACCCAGTACTTC CASSPSTGVRETQYF
few NA TRBJ2-5 TRBV6-1 13 TGTGCCAGCATCCGGCAGGGTACAGAGACCCAGTACTTC CASIRQGTETQYF
many TRBD2 TRBJ2-1 TRBV4-2 17 TGTGCCAGCAGCCGGAGGACTAGCGGGGGCCAGGATAATGAGCAGTTCTTC CASSRRTSGGQDNEQFF
many TRBD2 TRBJ2-2 TRBV11-3 16 TGTGCCAGCAGCTTCACTAGCGGGGGGCTTACCGGGGAGCTGTTTTTT CASSFTSGGLTGELFF
many NA TRBJ2-3 TRBV11-2 13 TGTGCCAGCAGCTGGGCGCCCACAGATACGCAGTATTTT CASSWAPTDTQYF
many NA TRBJ2-7 TRBV7-9 14 TGTGCCAGCAGCCCCGTTACAGGGAACTACGAGCAGTACTTC CASSPVTGNYEQYF